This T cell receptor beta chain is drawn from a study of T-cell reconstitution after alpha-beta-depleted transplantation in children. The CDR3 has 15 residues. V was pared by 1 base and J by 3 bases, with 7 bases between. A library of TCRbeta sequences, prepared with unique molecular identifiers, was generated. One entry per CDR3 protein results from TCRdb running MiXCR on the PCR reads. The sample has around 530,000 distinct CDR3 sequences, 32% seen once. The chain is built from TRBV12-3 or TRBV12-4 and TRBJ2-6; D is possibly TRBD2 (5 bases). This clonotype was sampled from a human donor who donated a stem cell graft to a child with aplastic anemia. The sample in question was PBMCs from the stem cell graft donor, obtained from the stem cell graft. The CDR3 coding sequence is TGTGCCAGCAGTTTAGGAGGGTTTGGGGCCAACGTCCTGACTTTC. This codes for CASSLGGFGANVLTF.